This T cell receptor (beta chain) was captured in a study of regulatory T cells in long-lasting Graves disease. The CDR3 loop spans 12 amino acids. Germline V gives CDR1 SGHTA, CDR2 FQGNSA. V was trimmed by 2 bases and J by 6 bases, leaving 5 bases between them. As to time point: persistent/refractory GD, antithyroid drugs over 5 years with positive TRAb. The TCR library was made from RNA extracted from PBMCs. Library construction for TCR beta used iRepertoire HTBI primers and Arm-PCR of CDR3 regions. TCRdb called the multiplex PCR reads again in MiXCR, with one record for every CDR3 protein. This table has about 310,000 distinct CDR3 sequences, approximately 20% appearing once.

The source of this sequence is a female donor with Graves disease. This sequence joins TRBV7-2 and TRBJ2-1; no firm D call. This specimen consisted of peripheral blood mononuclear cells (PBMCs), obtained when the disease was refractory, from a patient treated with antithyroid drugs. CDR3 DNA sequence: TGTGCCAGCAGCTTACACACCAATGAGCAGTTCTTC. Translated: CASSLHTNEQFF.